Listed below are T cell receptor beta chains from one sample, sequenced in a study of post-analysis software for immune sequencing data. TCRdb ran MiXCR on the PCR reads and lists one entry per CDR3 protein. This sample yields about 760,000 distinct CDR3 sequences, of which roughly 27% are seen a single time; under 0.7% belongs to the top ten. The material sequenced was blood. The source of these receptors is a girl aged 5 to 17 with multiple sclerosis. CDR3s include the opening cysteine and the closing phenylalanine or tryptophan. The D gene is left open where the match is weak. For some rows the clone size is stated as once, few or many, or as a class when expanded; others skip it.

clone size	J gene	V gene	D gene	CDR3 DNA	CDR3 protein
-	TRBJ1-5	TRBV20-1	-	TGCAGTGCCCTTGGGACACTCAGCAATCAGCCCCAGCATTTT	CSALGTLSNQPQHF
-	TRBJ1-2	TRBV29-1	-	TGCAGCGTGGGCGTCGGGGCGAACTATGGCTACACCTTC	CSVGVGANYGYTF
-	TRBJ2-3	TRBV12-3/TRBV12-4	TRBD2	TGTGCCAGCAGTATAATCGTAGCGGGAGTCACAGATACGCAGTATTTT	CASSIIVAGVTDTQYF
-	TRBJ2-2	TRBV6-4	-	TGTGCCAGCAGTCCGAAGCGTGGGGCGCCGGGCACCGGGGAGCTGTTTTTT	CASSPKRGAPGTGELFF
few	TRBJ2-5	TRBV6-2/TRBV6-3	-	TGTGCCAGCAGGGCCACCAACCAAGAGACCCAGTACTTC	CASRATNQETQYF
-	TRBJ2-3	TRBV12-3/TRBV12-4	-	TGTGCCAGCAGAGCAACAGGTTACACAGATACGCAGTATTTT	CASRATGYTDTQYF
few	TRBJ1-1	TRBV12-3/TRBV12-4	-	TGTGCCAGCAGGACCCGCCAAACAGGGATGAACACTGAAGCTTTCTTT	CASRTRQTGMNTEAFF
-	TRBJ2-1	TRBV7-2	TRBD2	TGTGCCAGCAGCCCCAGGGCTAGCGGGGGGGCCTACAATGAGCAGTTCTTC	CASSPRASGGAYNEQFF
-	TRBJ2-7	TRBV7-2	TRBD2	TGTGCCAGCAGCTTAGCATCGGGAGGAAGCTCCTACGAGCAGTACTTC	CASSLASGGSSYEQYF
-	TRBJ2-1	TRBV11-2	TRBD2	TGTGCCAGCAGCCCTAGGGCGGGAGGGACCAATGAGCAGTTCTTC	CASSPRAGGTNEQFF
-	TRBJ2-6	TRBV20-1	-	TGCAGTGCTAGCCTTAGCGCCACCGGGGCCAACGTCCTGACTTTC	CSASLSATGANVLTF
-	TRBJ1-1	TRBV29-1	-	TGCAGCGTCGCGTTCGGGGGCCAAATGAACACTGAAGCTTTCTTT	CSVAFGGQMNTEAFF
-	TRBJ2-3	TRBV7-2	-	TGTGCCAGCAGCCCGAAGCGGAGCACAGATACGCAGTATTTT	CASSPKRSTDTQYF
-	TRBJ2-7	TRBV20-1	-	TGCAGTGCTGCATCCTCCGACATCGAGCAGTACTTC	CSAASSDIEQYF
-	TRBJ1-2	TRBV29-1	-	TGCAGCGTTGAAGAGGAGGGCATTCACACCTTC	CSVEEEGIHTF
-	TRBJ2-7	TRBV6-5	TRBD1	TGTGCCAGCAGCAACGCCCCGGGACAGGGGGCCGACGAGCAGTACTTC	CASSNAPGQGADEQYF
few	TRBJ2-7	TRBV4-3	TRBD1	TGCGCCAGCAGCCGACGGGCGGGCCAGGGGGTTGACGAGCAGTACTTC	CASSRRAGQGVDEQYF
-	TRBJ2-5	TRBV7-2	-	TGTGCCAGCAGCGCAACTAGAAGCCGGGAGACCCAGTACTTC	CASSATRSRETQYF
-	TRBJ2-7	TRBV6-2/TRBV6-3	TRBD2	TGTGCCAGCAGTTGGACTAGCGCCTACGAGCAGTACTTC	CASSWTSAYEQYF
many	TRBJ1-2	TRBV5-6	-	TGTGCCAGCAGCTTCCGACAGGCAAACTATGGCTACACCTTC	CASSFRQANYGYTF
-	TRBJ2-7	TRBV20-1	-	TGCAGTGCTAGACCGAGGACCTCATACGAGCAGTACTTC	CSARPRTSYEQYF
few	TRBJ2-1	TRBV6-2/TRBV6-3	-	TGTGCCAGCAGTTACGTCAGGGATGAGCAGTTCTTC	CASSYVRDEQFF
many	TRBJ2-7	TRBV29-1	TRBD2	TGCAGCGCCTCGGGGGGGCGATTCAGCTGGGCCTACGAGCAGTACTTC	CSASGGRFSWAYEQYF
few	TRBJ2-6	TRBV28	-	TGTGCCGGGGGGCCCTCTGGGGCCAACGTCCTGACTTTC	CAGGPSGANVLTF
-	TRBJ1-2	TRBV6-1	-	TGTGCCAGCAGCCTAAGTGTTCATCGCTTTGGCTACACCTTC	CASSLSVHRFGYTF
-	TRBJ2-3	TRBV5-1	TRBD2	TGCGCCAGCCTTCGGGGGAGGGCAACAGATACGCAGTATTTT	CASLRGRATDTQYF
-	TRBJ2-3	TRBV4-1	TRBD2	TGCGCCAGCAGCCAAGTGGTTAGCGGGGTCACAGATACGCAGTATTTT	CASSQVVSGVTDTQYF
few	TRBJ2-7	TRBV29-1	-	TGCAGCGTCCGTAGGAGCTACGAGCAGTACTTC	CSVRRSYEQYF
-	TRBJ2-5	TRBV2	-	TGTGCCAGCAGTCCTGTAGGTCGGGGTTTACAAGAGACCCAGTACTTC	CASSPVGRGLQETQYF
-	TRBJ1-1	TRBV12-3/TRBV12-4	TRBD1	TGTGCCAGCAGTTCTCCCCAGACAGGGAGTGAAGCTTTCTTT	CASSSPQTGSEAFF
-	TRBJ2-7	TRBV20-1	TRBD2	TGCAGTGCGAGACTAGCGGGACTCAACGAGCAGTACTTC	CSARLAGLNEQYF
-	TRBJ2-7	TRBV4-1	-	TGCGCCAGCAGCCAAATCAGTGGCCCCTACGAGCAGTACTTC	CASSQISGPYEQYF
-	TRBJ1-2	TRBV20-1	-	TGCAGTGCACCAGAGGACAAGAACTATGGCTACACCTTC	CSAPEDKNYGYTF
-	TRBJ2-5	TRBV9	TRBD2	TGTGCCAGCAGCGGAGAGGGGGGACTAGCGGGACGAGAGACCCAGTACTTC	CASSGEGGLAGRETQYF
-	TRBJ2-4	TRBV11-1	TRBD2	TGTGCCAGCAGCTTAGGGGAAGAGTGGGGTAGCGGGAGGACTTCAGCCAAAAACATTCAGTACTTC	CASSLGEEWGSGRTSAKNIQYF
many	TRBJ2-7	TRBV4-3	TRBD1	TGCGCCAGCAGCCCGGGACAGGGCAACTACGAGCAGTACTTC	CASSPGQGNYEQYF
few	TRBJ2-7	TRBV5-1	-	TGCGCCAGCAGCTTGGGGCCCTCCAGGGGAGAGCAGTACTTC	CASSLGPSRGEQYF